This T cell receptor beta chain was sequenced for a study of beta chain features in type 1 diabetes. The CDR3 totals 15 residues. From germline, CDR1 is MDHEN and CDR2 SYDVKM. The V end was cut by 4 bases, the J end by 1 base, with 13 bases between. Expressed TCRB transcripts were sequenced, since all the RNA that had been isolated was reverse transcribed. Clones were read by immunoSEQ multiplex PCR, and TCRdb kept only the in-frame ones, dropping some. The data hold under 200,000 clones, with approximately 8.1% observed a single time. A few counts support this clone. Its antigen is undetermined. Study-wide results and limits: Whether TCRB rearrangement is influenced by HLA type was left unresolved in this analysis.

The sequenced material came from central memory CD4+ T cells from blood. The source is a man aged 18 to 30 in good health. This chain joins TRBV28 and TRBJ2-5, with a tentative D call TRBD2 (6 bases). The CDR3 DNA reads TGTGCCAGCAGTTCGACCCGGGACTCCCAAGAGACCCAGTACTTC. This sequence encodes CASSSTRDSQETQYF.